Sequencing of this T cell receptor beta chain was carried out in a study of blood T cell repertoires in COVID-19. Study as a whole: Material from acute and convalescent COVID-19 was sourced from the United States, Italy and Spain.

Clones were read by immunoSEQ multiplex PCR, and TCRdb kept only the in-frame ones, dropping some. This table holds 300,000 to 400,000 clones, around 87% found once. The V gene's germline CDR1 is LGHNT and CDR2 FRNRAP. The CDR3 has 11 residues. V shed 6 bases and J shed 5 bases, with 7 bases lying between them. The gene calls are TRBV12-5 and TRBJ2-5; no clear D gene. The TCR originated in a woman aged 55 to 70 with COVID-19, enrolled during active disease. Sequenced: peripheral blood. Written as DNA, the CDR3 is TGTGCTAGTGGCAGTGTGGAGACCCAGTACTTC. Residues: CASGSVETQYF.